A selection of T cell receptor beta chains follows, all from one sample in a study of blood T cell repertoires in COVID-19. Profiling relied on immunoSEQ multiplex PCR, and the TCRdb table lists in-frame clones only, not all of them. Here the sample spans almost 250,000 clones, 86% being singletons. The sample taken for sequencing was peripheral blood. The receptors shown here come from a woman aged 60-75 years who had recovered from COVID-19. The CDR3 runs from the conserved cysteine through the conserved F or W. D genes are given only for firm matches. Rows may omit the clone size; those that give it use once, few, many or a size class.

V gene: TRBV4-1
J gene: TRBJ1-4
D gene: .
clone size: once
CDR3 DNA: TGCGCCAGCAGCCAAGCCGGGGGGACAACTAATGAAAAACTGTTTTTT
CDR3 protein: CASSQAGGTTNEKLFF

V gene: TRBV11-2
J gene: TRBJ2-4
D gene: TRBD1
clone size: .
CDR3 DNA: TGTGCCAGCAGACAACAGGGGGCGGCCAAAAACATTCAGTACTTC
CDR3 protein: CASRQQGAAKNIQYF

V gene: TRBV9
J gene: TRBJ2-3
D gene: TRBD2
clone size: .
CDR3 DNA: TGTGCCAGCAGCACTACCGCGGGGGGAGGCACAGATACGCAGTATTTT
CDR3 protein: CASSTTAGGGTDTQYF

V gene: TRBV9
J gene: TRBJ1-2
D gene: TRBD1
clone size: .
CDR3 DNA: TGTGCCAGCAGCCTCGGGACAGGGATCTATGGCTACACCTTC
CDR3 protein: CASSLGTGIYGYTF

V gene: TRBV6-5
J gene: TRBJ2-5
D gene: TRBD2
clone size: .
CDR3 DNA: TGTGCCAGCATGAGGGCGGGGGGCCTCGGGGAGACCCAGTACTTC
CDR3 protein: CASMRAGGLGETQYF

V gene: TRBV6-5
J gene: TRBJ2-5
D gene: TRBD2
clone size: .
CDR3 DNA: TGTGCCAGCAGTCGTAGCGGGGCCGGGGAGACCCAGTACTTC
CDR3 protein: CASSRSGAGETQYF

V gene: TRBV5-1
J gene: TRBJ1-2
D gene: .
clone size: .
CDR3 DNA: TGCGCCAGCAGCTTGGATTACATAACGCCTGGCTACACCTTC
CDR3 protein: CASSLDYITPGYTF

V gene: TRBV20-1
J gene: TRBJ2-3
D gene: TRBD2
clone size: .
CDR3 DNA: TGCAGTGCTAGTGGCGGGGGTGCTAGCACAGATACGCAGTATTTT
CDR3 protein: CSASGGGASTDTQYF

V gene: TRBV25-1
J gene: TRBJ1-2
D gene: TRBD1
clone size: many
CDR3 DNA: TGTGCCAGCAACCCCGCCGGGACAGGGGCAGACTATGGCTACACCTTC
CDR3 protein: CASNPAGTGADYGYTF

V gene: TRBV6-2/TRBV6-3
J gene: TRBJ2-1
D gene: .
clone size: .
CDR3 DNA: TGTGCCAGCAGCCCAGGATTTTATCGGGATGAGCAGTTCTTC
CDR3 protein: CASSPGFYRDEQFF

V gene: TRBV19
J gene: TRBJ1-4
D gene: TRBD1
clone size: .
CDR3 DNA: TGTGCCAGTACCCCCGACAGGGGATCTAATGAAAAACTGTTTTTT
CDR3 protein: CASTPDRGSNEKLFF

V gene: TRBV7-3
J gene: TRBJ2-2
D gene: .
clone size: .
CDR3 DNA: TGTGCCAGCAGCGCAACGCCGGTAGCCGGGGAGCTGTTTTTT
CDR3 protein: CASSATPVAGELFF

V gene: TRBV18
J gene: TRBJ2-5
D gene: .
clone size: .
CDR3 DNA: TGTGCCAGCTCACCACCTAGCGCAGAGACCCAGTACTTC
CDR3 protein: CASSPPSAETQYF

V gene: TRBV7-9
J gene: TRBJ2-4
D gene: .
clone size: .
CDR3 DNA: TGTGCCAGCAGCTGGGGCTTCGGGGGAAAAAACATTCAGTACTTC
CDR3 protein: CASSWGFGGKNIQYF

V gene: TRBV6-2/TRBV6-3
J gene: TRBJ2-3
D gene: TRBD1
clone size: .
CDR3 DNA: TGTGCCAGCAGTAACTGGGAGACAGGGGTTAGCACAGATACGCAGTATTTT
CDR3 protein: CASSNWETGVSTDTQYF

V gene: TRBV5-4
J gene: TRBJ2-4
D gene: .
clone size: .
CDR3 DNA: TGTGCCAGCAGCTTGGTGGACAGCAAAAACATTCAGTACTTC
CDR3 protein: CASSLVDSKNIQYF

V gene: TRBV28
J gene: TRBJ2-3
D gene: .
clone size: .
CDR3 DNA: TGTGCCAGCAGTGTTGCGGATGATACGCAGTATTTT
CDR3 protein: CASSVADDTQYF

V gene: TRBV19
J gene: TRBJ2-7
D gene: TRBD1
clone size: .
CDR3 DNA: TGTGCCAGTAGTACGAAGGGCAGGGGGCGATCCGAGCAGTACTTC
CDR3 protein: CASSTKGRGRSEQYF

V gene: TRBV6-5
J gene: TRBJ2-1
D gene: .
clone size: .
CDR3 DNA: TGTGCCAGCAGGGGTGCGGGGACCTACAATGAGCAGTTCTTC
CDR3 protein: CASRGAGTYNEQFF

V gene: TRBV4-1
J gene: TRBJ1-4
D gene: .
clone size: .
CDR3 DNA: TGCGCCAGCAGCCGCAGGGTCGTAGGCGAAAAACTGTTTTTT
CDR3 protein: CASSRRVVGEKLFF

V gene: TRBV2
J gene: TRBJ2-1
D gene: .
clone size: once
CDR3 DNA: TGTGCCAGCTCTCTTGAGCCGCAGTTCTTC
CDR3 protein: CASSLEPQFF

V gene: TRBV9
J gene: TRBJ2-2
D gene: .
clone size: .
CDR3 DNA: TGTGCCAGCAGCGTAGAGAGCGGGAACACCGGGGAGCTGTTTTTT
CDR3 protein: CASSVESGNTGELFF

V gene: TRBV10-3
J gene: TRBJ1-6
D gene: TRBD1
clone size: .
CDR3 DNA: TGTGCCATCAGCCCTACAGGGGGACAGAATAATTCACCCCTCCACTTT
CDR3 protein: CAISPTGGQNNSPLHF

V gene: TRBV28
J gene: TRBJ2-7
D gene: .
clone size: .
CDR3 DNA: TGTGCCAGCAGTGTCCGCCGGTGGGAGCAGTACTTC
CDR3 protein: CASSVRRWEQYF

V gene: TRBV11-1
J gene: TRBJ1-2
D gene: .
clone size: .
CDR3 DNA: TGTGCCAGCAGCCCTGACAAAAACTATGGCTACACCTTC
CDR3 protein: CASSPDKNYGYTF

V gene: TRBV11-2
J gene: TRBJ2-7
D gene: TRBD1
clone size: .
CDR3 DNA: TGTGCCAGCAGCACAACCGGGACAGTGGGACCCTACGAGCAGTACTTC
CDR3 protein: CASSTTGTVGPYEQYF

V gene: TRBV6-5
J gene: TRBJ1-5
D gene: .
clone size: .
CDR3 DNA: TGTGCCAGCAGTCAGATGACAGGAGGCGCTTCGCCCCAGCATTTT
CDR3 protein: CASSQMTGGASPQHF